The sequence of this TCR beta chain was determined in a study of shared clonotypes between healthy human individuals. General observations from the study: At large depth, rarefaction still showed sorted-subset sequencing to be incomplete.

Trimming took 0 bases from V and 4 from J, leaving 16 bases between them. The CDR3 contains 15 residues. In germline, CDR1 is SQVTM, CDR2 ANQGSEA. As concerns this clone: What it binds is unknown.

As defined, naive CD8 cells were CD45RO-negative and positively selected for CCR7, with terminally differentiated effector memory CD45RA+ cells excluded. All of the donors resided in Nashville, Tennessee, and each was a Caucasian adult. Measured with immunoSEQ multiplex PCR; TCRdb has only the in-frame clones, and not every one. The profile shows about 2.1 million clones, around 93% of them singletons. Sequencing was performed on naive CD8+ T cells from PBMCs. The rearrangement joins TRBV29-1 to TRBJ2-7; weak D call: TRBD2 (5 bases). The receptor's source is a man aged 18 to 30 in good health. Some clones in this sample may be carry-over from other donors' samples. The CDR3 nucleotides are TGCAGCGTTGAAGATAATGGGAGTTTAGGGTACGAGCAGTACTTC. It is translated as CSVEDNGSLGYEQYF.